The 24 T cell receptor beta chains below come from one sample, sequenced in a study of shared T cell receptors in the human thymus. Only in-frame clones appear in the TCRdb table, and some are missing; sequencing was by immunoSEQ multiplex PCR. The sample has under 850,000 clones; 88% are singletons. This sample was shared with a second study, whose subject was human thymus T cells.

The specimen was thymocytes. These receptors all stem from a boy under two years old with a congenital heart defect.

The CDR3: CASSLEGSASAHNEQFF. Written as DNA, the CDR3 is TGTGCCAGCAGCTTAGAGGGTTCGGCTAGCGCCCACAATGAGCAGTTCTTC. The chain couples TRBV7-9 to TRBJ2-1; D perhaps matches TRBD2 (6 bases). The CDR3 consists of 17 residues. Germline assignment: CDR1 SEHNR and CDR2 FQNEAQ (reference sequence). Trimming pared 1 base from V and 5 bases from J, leaving 18 bases between. Using reference TRBV7-9 and TRBJ2-1 for the parts outside the CDR3, the full variable domain is DTGVSQNPRHKITKRGQNVTFRCDPISEHNRLYWYRQTLGQGPEFLTYFQNEAQLEKSRLLSDRFSAERPKGSFSTLEIQRTEQGDSAMYLCASSLEGSASAHNEQFFGPGTRLTVL.

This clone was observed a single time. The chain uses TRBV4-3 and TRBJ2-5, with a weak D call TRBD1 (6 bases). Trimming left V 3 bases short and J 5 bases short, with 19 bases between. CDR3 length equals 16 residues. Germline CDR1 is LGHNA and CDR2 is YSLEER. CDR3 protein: CASSHGPSRRGETQYF. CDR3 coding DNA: TGCGCCAGCAGCCATGGACCCTCCCGCAGGGGCGAGACCCAGTACTTC.

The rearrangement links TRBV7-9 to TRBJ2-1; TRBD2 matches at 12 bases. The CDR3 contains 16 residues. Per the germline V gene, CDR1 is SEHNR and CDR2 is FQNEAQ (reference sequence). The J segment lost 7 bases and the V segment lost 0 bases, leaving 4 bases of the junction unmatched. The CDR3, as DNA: TGTGCCAGCAGCTTAGCCCTAGCGGGAGGGCTTAATGAGCAGTTCTTC. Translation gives CASSLALAGGLNEQFF.

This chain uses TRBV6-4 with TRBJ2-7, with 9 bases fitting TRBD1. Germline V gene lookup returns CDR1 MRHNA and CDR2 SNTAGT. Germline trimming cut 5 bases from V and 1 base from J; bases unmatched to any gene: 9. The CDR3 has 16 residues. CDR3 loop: CASSPVWTGDSYEQYF. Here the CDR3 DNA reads TGTGCCAGCAGTCCCGTTTGGACAGGGGATTCCTACGAGCAGTACTTC.

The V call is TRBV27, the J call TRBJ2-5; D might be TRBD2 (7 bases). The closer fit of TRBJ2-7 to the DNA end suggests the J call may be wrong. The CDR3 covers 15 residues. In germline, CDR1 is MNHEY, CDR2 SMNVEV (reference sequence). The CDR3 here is CASSPSYREGYEQYF. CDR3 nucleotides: TGTGCCAGCAGTCCGTCGTACAGGGAGGGATACGAGCAGTACTTC.

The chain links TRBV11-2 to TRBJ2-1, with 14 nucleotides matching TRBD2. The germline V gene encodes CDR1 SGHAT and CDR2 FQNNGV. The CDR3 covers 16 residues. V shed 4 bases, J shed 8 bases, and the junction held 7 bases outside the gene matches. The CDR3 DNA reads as TGTGCCAGCAGCTCCGGGACTAGCGGGAGTTCTGATGAGCAGTTCTTC. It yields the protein CASSSGTSGSSDEQFF. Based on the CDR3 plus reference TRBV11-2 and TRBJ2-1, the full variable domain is EAGVAQSPRYKIIEKRQSVAFWCNPISGHATLYWYQQILGQGPKLLIQFQNNGVVDDSQLPKDRFSAERLKGVDSTLKIQPAKLEDSAVYLCASSSGTSGSSDEQFFGPGTRLTVL.

CDR3 region: CASSRILSAFF. CDR3 coding DNA: TGTGCCAGCAGCCGCATACTGTCGGCTTTCTTT. V usage is TRBV5-6 and J usage is TRBJ1-1; the D is unclear. The V gene lost 4 bases and the J gene lost 11 bases, with 12 bases spanning the gap. Germline-derived CDR1 and CDR2 are SGHDT and YYEEEE. The CDR3 extends over 11 amino acids.

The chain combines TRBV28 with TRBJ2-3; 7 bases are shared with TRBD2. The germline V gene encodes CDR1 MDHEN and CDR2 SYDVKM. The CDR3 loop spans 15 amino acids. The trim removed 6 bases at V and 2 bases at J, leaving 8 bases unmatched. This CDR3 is CASSREAGDTDTQYF. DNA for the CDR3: TGTGCCAGCAGCCGGGAGGCCGGGGACACAGATACGCAGTATTTT.

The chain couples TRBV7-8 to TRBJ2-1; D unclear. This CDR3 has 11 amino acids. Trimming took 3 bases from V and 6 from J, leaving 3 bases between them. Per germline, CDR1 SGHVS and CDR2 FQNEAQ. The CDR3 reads CASSFLNEQFF. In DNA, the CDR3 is TGTGCCAGCAGCTTCCTCAATGAGCAGTTCTTC. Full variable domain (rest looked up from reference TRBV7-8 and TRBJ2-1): GAGVSQSPRYKVAKRGQDVALRCDPISGHVSLFWYQQALGQGPEFLTYFQNEAQLDKSGLPSDRFFAERPEGSVSTLKIQRTQQEDSAVYLCASSFLNEQFFGPGTRLTVL.

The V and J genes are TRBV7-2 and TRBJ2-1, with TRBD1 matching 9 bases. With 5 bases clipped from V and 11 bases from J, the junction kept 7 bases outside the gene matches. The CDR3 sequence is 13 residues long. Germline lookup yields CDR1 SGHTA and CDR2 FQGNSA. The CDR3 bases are TGTGCCAGCAGCGCTATTACAGGGGGCCAGCAGTTCTTC. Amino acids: CASSAITGGQQFF.

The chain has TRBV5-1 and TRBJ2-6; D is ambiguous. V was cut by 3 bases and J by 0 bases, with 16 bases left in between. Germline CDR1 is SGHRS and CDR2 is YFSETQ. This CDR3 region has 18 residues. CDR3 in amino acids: CASSWAETESSGANVLTF. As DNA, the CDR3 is TGCGCCAGCAGCTGGGCCGAGACCGAGAGCTCTGGGGCCAACGTCCTGACTTTC.

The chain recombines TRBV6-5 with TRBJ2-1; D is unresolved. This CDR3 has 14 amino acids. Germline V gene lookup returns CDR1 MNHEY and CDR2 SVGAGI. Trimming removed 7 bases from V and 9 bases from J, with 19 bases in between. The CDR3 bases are TGTGCCAGCACCACCGGAAGGTCCCGAGGTGAGCAGTTCTTC. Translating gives CASTTGRSRGEQFF.

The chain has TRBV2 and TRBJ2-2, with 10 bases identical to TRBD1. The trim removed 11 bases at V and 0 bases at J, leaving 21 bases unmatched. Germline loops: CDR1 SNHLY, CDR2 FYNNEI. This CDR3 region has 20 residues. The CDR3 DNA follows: TGTGCCTTACAAAATCGTCCCGGGACAGGGGATCCCGCGAACACCGGGGAGCTGTTTTTT. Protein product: CALQNRPGTGDPANTGELFF.

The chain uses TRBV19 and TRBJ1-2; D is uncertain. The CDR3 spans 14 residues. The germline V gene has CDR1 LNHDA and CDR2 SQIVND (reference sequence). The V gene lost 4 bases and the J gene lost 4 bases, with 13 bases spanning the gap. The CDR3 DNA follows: TGTGCCAGTAGTACCCCCCGGCGGATCTATGGCTACACCTTC. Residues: CASSTPRRIYGYTF.

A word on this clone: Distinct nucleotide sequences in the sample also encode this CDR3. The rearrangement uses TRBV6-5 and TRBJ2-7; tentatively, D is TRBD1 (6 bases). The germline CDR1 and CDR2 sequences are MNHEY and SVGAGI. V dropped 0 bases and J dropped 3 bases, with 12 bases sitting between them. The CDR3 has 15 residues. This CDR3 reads CASSYSDRASYEQYF. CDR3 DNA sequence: TGTGCCAGCAGTTACTCGGACAGAGCCAGCTACGAGCAGTACTTC.

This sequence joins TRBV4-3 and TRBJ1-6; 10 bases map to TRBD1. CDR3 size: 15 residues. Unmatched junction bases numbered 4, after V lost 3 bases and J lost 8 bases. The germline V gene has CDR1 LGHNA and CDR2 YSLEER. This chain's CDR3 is CASSQSGTGDSPLHF. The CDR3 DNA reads TGCGCCAGCAGCCAGTCGGGGACAGGGGATTCACCCCTCCACTTT.

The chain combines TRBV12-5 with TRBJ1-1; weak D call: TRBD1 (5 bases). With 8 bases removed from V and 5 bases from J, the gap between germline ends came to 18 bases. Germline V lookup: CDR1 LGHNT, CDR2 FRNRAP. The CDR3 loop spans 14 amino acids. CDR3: CASFGAGERTEAFF. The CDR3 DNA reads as TGTGCTAGTTTCGGGGCGGGAGAGAGGACTGAAGCTTTCTTT.

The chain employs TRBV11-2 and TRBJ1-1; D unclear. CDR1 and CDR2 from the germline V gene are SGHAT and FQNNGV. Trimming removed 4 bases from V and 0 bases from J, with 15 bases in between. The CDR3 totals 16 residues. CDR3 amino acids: CASSSRGTSMNTEAFF. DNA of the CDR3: TGTGCCAGCAGCTCCCGAGGCACTAGCATGAACACTGAAGCTTTCTTT.

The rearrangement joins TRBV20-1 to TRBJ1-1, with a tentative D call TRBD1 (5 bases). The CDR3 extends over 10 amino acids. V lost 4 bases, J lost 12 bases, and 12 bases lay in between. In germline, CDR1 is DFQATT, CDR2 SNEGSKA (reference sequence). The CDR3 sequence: CSAKYPGTFF. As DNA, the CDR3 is TGCAGTGCTAAATACCCAGGGACTTTCTTT.

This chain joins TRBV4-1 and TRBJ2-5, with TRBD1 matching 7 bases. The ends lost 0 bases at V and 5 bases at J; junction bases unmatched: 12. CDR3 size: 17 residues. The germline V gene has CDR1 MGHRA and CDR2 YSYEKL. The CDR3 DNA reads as TGCGCCAGCAGCCAAGACCAAGGACAGGACCCTCCGGAGACCCAGTACTTC. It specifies CASSQDQGQDPPETQYF.

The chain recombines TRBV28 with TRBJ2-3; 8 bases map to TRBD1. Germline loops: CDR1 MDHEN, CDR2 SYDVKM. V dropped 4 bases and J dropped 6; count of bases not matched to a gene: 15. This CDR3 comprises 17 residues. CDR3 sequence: CASSSSRGTGPQDTQYF. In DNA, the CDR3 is TGTGCCAGCAGTTCCTCTCGGGGGACAGGCCCCCAGGATACGCAGTATTTT. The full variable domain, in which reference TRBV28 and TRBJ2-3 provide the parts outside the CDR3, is DVKVTQSSRYLVKRTGEKVFLECVQDMDHENMFWYRQDPGLGLRLIYFSYDVKMKEKGDIPEGYSVSREKKERFSLILESASTNQTSMYLCASSSSRGTGPQDTQYFGPGTRLTVL.

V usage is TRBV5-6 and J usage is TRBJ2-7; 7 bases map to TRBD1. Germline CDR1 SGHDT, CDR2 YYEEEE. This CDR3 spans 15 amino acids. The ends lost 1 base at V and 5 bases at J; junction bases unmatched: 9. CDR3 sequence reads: CASSLLRQGGHEQYF. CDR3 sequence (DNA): TGTGCCAGCAGCTTGCTGAGACAGGGCGGTCACGAGCAGTACTTC.

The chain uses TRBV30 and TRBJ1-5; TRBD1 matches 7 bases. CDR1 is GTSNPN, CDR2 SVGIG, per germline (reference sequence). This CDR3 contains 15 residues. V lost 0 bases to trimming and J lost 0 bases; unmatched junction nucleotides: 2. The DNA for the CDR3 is TGTGCCTGGAGTGTGGGGACAGATAGCAATCAGCCCCAGCATTTT. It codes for CAWSVGTDSNQPQHF.

CDR3 DNA: TGTGCCAGCAGCTTGTCCAGGGGCAACTATGGCTACACCTTC. Its protein product is CASSLSRGNYGYTF. This chain uses TRBV5-6 with TRBJ1-2; D possibly corresponds to TRBD1 (6 bases). Germline V CDR1 and CDR2: SGHDT, YYEEEE. Trimming removed 1 base at V and 2 bases at J, with 9 bases between. The CDR3 is made up of 14 amino acids.